This TCR beta chain was documented in a study of molecular identifiers for immune sequencing clone quantification. Study observations and caveats: Sharing of a barcode by identical TCR molecules could cause highly expanded clone sizes to be underestimated.

This CDR3 is built from 16 residues. From germline, CDR1 is DFQATT and CDR2 SNEGSKA (reference sequence). V dropped 3 bases and J dropped 0 bases, with 18 bases sitting between them. Isolation of naive CD8 T cells was achieved by sorting on a CD8+CD4-CCR7+CD45RA+ phenotype. Making the bulk TCR libraries relied on previously described methods and listed TCR primers. TCRdb called the PCR reads again in MiXCR, with one record for every CDR3 protein. The table has about 320,000 distinct CDR3 sequences, around a fifth seen once. A word on this clonotype: The antigen remains undetermined.

The sample taken for sequencing was naive CD8+ T cells from blood, with Jurkat cell RNA spiked in. As to subset: FACS-sorted CD8+CD4-CCR7+CD45RA+ naive T cells. This sequence originates from a human donor in good health. Some libraries in this study had Jurkat cell RNA spiked in. The J gene is TRBJ2-7, the V gene TRBV20-1, with D possibly being TRBD1 (7 bases). CDR3 bases: TGCAGTGCTAGTGCCCCGGGGGACAGTAGCTCCTACGAGCAGTACTTC. Protein: CSASAPGDSSSYEQYF.